This entry describes one T cell receptor beta chain. The antigen this receptor binds is unknown. The record has no base qualities; no much larger clone is one base away. Preparation of the library involved the immunoSEQ multiplex PCR assay. Not all clones reach the TCRdb copy of this immuneACCESS table, which keeps in-frame sequences only. Checked studies attribute under half of the gap to unresolved V genes and leave the rest unexplained. The sample table records about 86,000 clones; approximately 90% of these occur just once. The top ten clones comprise roughly 1.9% of the sample. This entry is derived from a study of T cell changes during pregnancy in multiple sclerosis (dated by TCRdb to about 2019). Some background on the complete study: Changes in the T cell repertoire over the course of pregnancy were examined in this study in women with multiple sclerosis.

The TCR was taken from a female donor in good health, enrolled as a control in a pregnancy study. Sequencing was performed on peripheral blood, taken in the first trimester of pregnancy.

The CDR3 reads CASSQDTEVWEQYF. The DNA sequence is TGCGCCAGCAGCCAAGATACGGAGGTCTGGGAGCAGTACTTC. This chain joins TRBV4-1 to TRBJ2-7, and TRBD2 may be the D gene, going by 5 matching bases. Cut back by 0 bases and 7 bases, the V and J ends lie 13 bases apart. Spanning cysteine to phenylalanine, the CDR3 consists of 14 amino acids. The kept DNA is CDR3 alone, 42 bases in frame from the first base. As encoded in the germline V gene, CDR1 is MGHRA while CDR2 is YSYEKL.